Detailed here is one T cell receptor beta chain. The data were taken from a study of blood T cell repertoires in COVID-19. Clones were sequenced by immunoSEQ multiplex PCR, and TCRdb holds only the in-frame ones, with some missing. Of under 550,000 clones listed, approximately 90% are singletons. V was clipped by 5 bases and J by 2 bases, with 10 bases between them. Germline CDR1 is SEHNR and CDR2 is FQNEAQ (reference sequence). The CDR3 has 13 amino acids. Seattle patient enrollment occurred during active infection, with longitudinal follow-up thereafter. V usage is TRBV7-9 and J usage is TRBJ2-7; D not certain. The source of this sequence is a man between 18 and 29 years old with COVID-19, enrolled during active disease. The sequenced material came from peripheral blood. Here the CDR3 reads CASSPSAAYEQYF. The CDR3 nucleotides are TGTGCCAGCAGCCCTTCGGCGGCCTACGAGCAGTACTTC.